The entry below describes one T cell receptor beta chain. Its target is unknown. These data come from a study of PD-1 blockade in classical Hodgkin lymphoma. Findings and limits, study-wide: CD4+ TCR diversity climbed significantly by C4D1, unlike CD8+ TCR diversity.

Clones were sequenced by immunoSEQ multiplex PCR, and TCRdb holds only the in-frame ones, with some missing. Of about 40,000 clones in the sample, 75% to 90% are singletons; the top ten hold 7% to 9.5%. Relapses following autologous stem cell transplantation were seen in all patients, with brentuximab vedotin exposure varying. The CDR3 is made up of 15 amino acids. Trimming removed 5 bases from V and 0 bases from J; junction bases left unmatched: 4. CDR1 SEHNR and CDR2 FQNEAQ come from the germline V gene (reference sequence). Here the sequenced sample was peripheral blood mononuclear cells (PBMCs), taken at baseline. J is TRBJ2-3 and V is TRBV7-9, with TRBD1 matching over 8 bases. This sequence was found in a human donor with classical Hodgkin lymphoma. This CDR3 reads CASSKTGASTDTQYF. Here the CDR3 DNA reads TGTGCCAGCAGCAAGACAGGGGCCAGCACAGATACGCAGTATTTT.